The 12 T cell receptor beta chains listed next were all sequenced from one sample in a study of PD-L1 blockade in urothelial cancer. Libraries were prepared by immunoSEQ multiplex PCR; TCRdb keeps only in-frame clonotypes and omits some of them. The sample has roughly 90,000 clones, roughly nine tenths seen once. Sequencing used PBMCs, obtained around atezolizumab (anti-PD-L1) treatment. All receptors derive from a man between 60 and 70 years old with urothelial cancer.

CDR3 DNA sequence: TGTGCCAGCTCCCTGGAGGTTCAGCCCCAGCATTTT. It encodes CASSLEVQPQHF. The V gene is TRBV28, the J gene TRBJ1-5; unclear D gene. The CDR3 sequence is 12 residues long. Trimming left V 8 bases short and J 6 bases short, with 11 bases between. Germline-derived CDR1 and CDR2 are MDHEN and SYDVKM.

This clone was counted once. The V gene is TRBV5-4, the J gene TRBJ2-7; 8 positions match TRBD1. The junction had 6 bases not matched to a gene; V was cut back by 2 bases and J by 2 bases. This CDR3 contains 15 residues. Germline CDR1 and CDR2: SGHNT and YYREEE (reference sequence). The CDR3 DNA is TGTGCCAGCAGCTTTAGGACAGGGCTTACCTACGAGCAGTACTTC. The encoded protein is CASSFRTGLTYEQYF.

This sequence joins TRBV5-4 and TRBJ1-4; 11 bases map to TRBD1. The V gene end was trimmed by 0 bases and the J gene end by 5 bases; junction bases not matched to a gene: 9. CDR1 is SGHNT and CDR2 is YYREEE in the germline V gene (reference sequence). CDR3 length equals 18 residues. CDR3 bases: TGTGCCAGCAGCTTGGGGACAGGGGGCGCCGGGAGGAATGAAAAACTGTTTTTT. This gives the protein CASSLGTGGAGRNEKLFF.

This clone was seen a single time. The gene calls are TRBV5-1 and TRBJ1-1; maybe TRBD1 (5 bases). Germline CDR1 reads SGHRS; CDR2 reads YFSETQ. This CDR3 is built from 13 residues. V lost 3 bases to trimming and J lost 1 base, with 7 bases between them. As DNA, the CDR3 is TGCGCCAGCAGCTCCCAGGGGAACACTGAAGCTTTCTTT. It yields the protein CASSSQGNTEAFF.

The V gene is TRBV5-1, the J gene TRBJ1-6; 7 bases align to TRBD1. V lost 0 bases to trimming and J lost 7 bases; unmatched junction nucleotides: 1. Germline values: CDR1 SGHRS, CDR2 YFSETQ. The CDR3 runs to 14 residues. The CDR3 sequence: CASSLEQGNSPLHF. CDR3 DNA sequence: TGCGCCAGCAGCTTGGAACAGGGGAATTCACCCCTCCACTTT.

The chain recombines TRBV5-5 with TRBJ1-2, with D maybe TRBD1 (5 bases). The V end was cut by 0 bases, the J end by 8 bases, with 14 bases between. Per the germline V gene, CDR1 is SGHKS and CDR2 is YYEKEE (reference sequence). The CDR3 runs to 14 residues. The CDR3 loop reads CASSLAEGGEGYTF. The CDR3 DNA reads as TGTGCCAGCAGCTTGGCCGAGGGAGGGGAGGGCTACACCTTC.

This clone was detected once. This rearrangement joins TRBV27 to TRBJ2-7; TRBD1 is a possible D gene (5 bases). CDR1 and CDR2 (germline): MNHEY, SMNVEV (reference sequence). Deletions cut 8 bases from V and 6 bases from J, with 26 bases between. The CDR3 consists of 16 residues. CDR3 in DNA: TGTGCCAGCGGGAATTACATTTCACTTGGGGCGTCCGAGCAGTACTTC. It is translated as CASGNYISLGASEQYF.

J is TRBJ2-3 and V is TRBV2, with TRBD2 matching over 8 bases. The germline gives CDR1 SNHLY, CDR2 FYNNEI. V shed 4 bases, J shed 4 bases, and the junction held 7 bases outside the gene matches. The CDR3 runs to 15 residues. The CDR3 is CASSAIAGRADTQYF. The CDR3 region has the DNA TGTGCCAGCAGTGCTATAGCGGGACGGGCAGATACGCAGTATTTT.

V gene TRBV6-1 combines with J gene TRBJ1-1, with 7 bases matching TRBD1. The CDR3 totals 15 residues. Germline CDR1 reads MNHNS; CDR2 reads SASEGT. Trimming took 3 bases from V and 2 from J; bases not matched to a gene: 6. CDR3 region: CASSEPGTVNTEAFF. CDR3 bases: TGTGCCAGCAGTGAGCCGGGGACAGTAAACACTGAAGCTTTCTTT.

The chain is built from TRBV18 and TRBJ1-4; D is possibly TRBD1 (6 bases). Trimming shortened V by 4 bases and J by 8 bases, and 17 bases separated the two germline ends. The CDR3 runs to 15 residues. Germline values: CDR1 KGHSH, CDR2 LQKENI. The CDR3 sequence is CASSLSGTPGEKLFF. The CDR3, as DNA: TGTGCCAGCTCACTATCCGGGACACCAGGGGAAAAACTGTTTTTT.

The chain has TRBV5-4 and TRBJ2-3; 12 positions match TRBD2. In germline, CDR1 is SGHNT, CDR2 YYREEE (reference sequence). Germline trimming cut 6 bases from V and 4 bases from J; bases unmatched to any gene: 6. This CDR3 region has 15 residues. The CDR3 DNA reads as TGTGCCAGCACTGGACTAGCGGGGAGCCCAGATACGCAGTATTTT. Amino acid sequence: CASTGLAGSPDTQYF.

This sequence joins TRBV7-2 and TRBJ2-5; no reliable D call. The CDR3 is 12 amino acids. The germline gives CDR1 SGHTA, CDR2 FQGNSA. The V end was cut by 2 bases, the J end by 5 bases, with 6 bases between. DNA for the CDR3: TGTGCCAGCAGCTTATTCTCGGAGACCCAGTACTTC. This sequence encodes CASSLFSETQYF.